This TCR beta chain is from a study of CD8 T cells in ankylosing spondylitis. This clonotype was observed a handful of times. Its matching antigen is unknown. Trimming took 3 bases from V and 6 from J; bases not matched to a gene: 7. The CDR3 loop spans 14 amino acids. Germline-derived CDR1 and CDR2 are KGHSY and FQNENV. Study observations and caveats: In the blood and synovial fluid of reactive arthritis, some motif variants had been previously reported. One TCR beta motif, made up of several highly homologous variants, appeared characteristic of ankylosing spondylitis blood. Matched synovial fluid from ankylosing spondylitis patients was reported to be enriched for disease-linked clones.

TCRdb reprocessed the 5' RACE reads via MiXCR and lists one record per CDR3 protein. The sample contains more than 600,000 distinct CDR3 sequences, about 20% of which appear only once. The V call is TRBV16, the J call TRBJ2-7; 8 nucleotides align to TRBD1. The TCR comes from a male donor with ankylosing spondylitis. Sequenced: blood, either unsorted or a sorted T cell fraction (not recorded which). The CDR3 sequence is CASSHTGGESEQYF. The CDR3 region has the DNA TGTGCCAGCAGCCACACAGGGGGAGAGTCCGAGCAGTACTTC.